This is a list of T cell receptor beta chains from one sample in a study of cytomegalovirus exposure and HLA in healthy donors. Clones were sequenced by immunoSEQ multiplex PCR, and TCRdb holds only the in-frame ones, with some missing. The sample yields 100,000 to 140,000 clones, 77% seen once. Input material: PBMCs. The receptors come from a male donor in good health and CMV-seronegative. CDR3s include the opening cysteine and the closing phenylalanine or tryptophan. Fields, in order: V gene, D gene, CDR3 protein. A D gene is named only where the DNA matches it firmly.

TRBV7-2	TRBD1	CASSSQGAGETQYF
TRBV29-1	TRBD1	CSQGASLSNEQFF
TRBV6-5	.	CASSNNLAVVFF
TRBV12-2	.	CASRWDRGNTEAFF
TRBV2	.	CASSPGTSRIGELFF
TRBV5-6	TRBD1	CASSLVAGGPTWGNTIYF
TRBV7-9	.	CASSPENNEQFF
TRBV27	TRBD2	CASSVAGGGYEQYF
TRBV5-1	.	CASSGGSGSGNTIYF
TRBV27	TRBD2	CASSFGLAASYEQYF
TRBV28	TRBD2	CASSSLDSGRYRELFF
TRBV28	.	CASSLSGQVPGYTF
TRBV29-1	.	CSVATESIGYTF
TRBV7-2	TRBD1	CASSYPGGGYTF
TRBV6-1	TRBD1	CASWDRGPHSYEQYF
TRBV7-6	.	CASSLRGSWEETQYF
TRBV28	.	CASSSYGVVEGTEAFF
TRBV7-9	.	CASSNALRMEQYF
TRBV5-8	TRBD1	CASSSESGQVSNQPQHF
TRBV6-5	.	CASSRGTAKGDTQYF
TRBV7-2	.	CASSFWGQGTLDNYGYTF
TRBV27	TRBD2	CASSLSSGRQNIQYF
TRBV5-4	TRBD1	CASSWGQGSRGEQYF
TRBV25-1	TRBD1	CASGRPGQGLQETQYF
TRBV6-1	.	CASSSVGFSNQPQHF
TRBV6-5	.	CASSPTGTATYEQYF
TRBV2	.	CASPGNRLNTEAFF
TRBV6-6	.	CASSYNLAAIYNEQFF
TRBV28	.	CASSLRGRPPDTQYF
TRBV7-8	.	CASSLAGRSYEQYF
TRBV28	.	CASSFKNWGLNTEAFF
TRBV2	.	CASSVGRGTYEQYF
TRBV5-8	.	CASSAGQSYEQYF
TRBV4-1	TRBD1	CASSQDYGTGYTEAFF
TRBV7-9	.	CASSLVSGQDTIYF
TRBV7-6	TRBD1	CASSQDRGNEKLFF
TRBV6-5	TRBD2	CASSYRPGGTYEQYF
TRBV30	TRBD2	CAWSEREYNEQFF
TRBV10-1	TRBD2	CASSDPGLGRNEQFF
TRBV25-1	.	CASSESPQGMNTEAFF
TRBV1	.	CTSSQDPRDRVNQPQHF